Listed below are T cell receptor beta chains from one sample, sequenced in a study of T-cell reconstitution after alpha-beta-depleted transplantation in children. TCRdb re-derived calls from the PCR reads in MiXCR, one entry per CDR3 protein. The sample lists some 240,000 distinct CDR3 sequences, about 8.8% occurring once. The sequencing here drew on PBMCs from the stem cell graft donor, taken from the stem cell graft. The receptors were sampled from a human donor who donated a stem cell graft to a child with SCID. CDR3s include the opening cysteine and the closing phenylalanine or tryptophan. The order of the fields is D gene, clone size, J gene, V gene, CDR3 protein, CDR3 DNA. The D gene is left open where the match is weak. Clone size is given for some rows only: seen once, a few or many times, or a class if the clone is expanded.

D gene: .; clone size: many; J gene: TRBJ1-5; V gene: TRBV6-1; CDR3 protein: CASSEVLLKPQHF; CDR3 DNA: TGTGCCAGCAGTGAGGTTCTTTTAAAGCCCCAGCATTTT
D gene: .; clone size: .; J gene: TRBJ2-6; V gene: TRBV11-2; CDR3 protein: CASSLVWVGGTAPSGANVLTF; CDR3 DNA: TGTGCCAGCAGCTTAGTGTGGGTTGGGGGGACAGCTCCTTCTGGGGCCAACGTCCTGACTTTC
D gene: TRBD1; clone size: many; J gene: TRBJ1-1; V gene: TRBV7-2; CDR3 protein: CASSPQGAFDTEAFF; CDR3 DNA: TGTGCCAGCAGCCCCCAGGGGGCATTTGACACTGAAGCTTTCTTT
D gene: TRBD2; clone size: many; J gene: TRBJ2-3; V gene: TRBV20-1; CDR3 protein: CSARAGAGGSDTQYF; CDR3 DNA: TGCAGTGCTAGAGCGGGAGCGGGGGGCTCAGATACGCAGTATTTT
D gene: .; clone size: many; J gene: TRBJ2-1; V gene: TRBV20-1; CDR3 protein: CSAERDEQFF; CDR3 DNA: TGCAGTGCCGAGCGGGATGAGCAGTTCTTC
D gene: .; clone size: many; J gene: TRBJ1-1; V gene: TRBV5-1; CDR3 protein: CASSLATGVRNTEAFF; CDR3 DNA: TGCGCCAGCAGCTTGGCGACCGGGGTCCGGAACACTGAAGCTTTCTTT
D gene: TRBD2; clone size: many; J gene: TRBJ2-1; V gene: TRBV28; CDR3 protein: CASSLPAGGPVEQFF; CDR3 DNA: TGTGCCAGCAGTTTGCCCGCGGGGGGGCCAGTTGAGCAGTTCTTC
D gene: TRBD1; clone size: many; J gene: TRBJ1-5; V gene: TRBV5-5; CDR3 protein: CASSRRQGENQPQHF; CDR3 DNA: TGTGCCAGCAGCCGGCGACAGGGGGAGAATCAGCCCCAGCATTTT
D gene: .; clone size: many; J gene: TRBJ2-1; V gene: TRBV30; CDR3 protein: CAWRERLSSYNEQFF; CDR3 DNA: TGTGCCTGGCGCGAAAGGTTAAGCTCCTACAATGAGCAGTTCTTC
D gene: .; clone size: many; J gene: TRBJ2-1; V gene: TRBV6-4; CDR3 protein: CASSDGWPGGQCEQFF; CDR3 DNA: TGTGCCAGCAGTGACGGGTGGCCAGGGGGGCAATGTGAGCAGTTCTTC
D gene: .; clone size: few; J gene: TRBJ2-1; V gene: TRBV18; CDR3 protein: CASSPGEGKNEQFF; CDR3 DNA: TGTGCCAGCTCACCCGGCGAGGGAAAGAATGAGCAGTTCTTC
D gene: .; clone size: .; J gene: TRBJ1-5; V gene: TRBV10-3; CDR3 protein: CATDRGGTIYSNQPQHF; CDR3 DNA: TGTGCCACCGACCGAGGGGGAACCATATACAGCAATCAGCCCCAGCATTTT
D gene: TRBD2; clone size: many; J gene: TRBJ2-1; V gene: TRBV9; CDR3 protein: CASSSPEGLAGKRVFF; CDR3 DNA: TGTGCCAGCAGCTCACCAGAGGGACTAGCGGGGAAAAGGGTGTTCTTC
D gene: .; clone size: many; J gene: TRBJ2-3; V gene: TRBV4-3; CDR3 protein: CASSQDQGLTDTQYF; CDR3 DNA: TGCGCCAGCAGCCAAGATCAGGGCCTAACAGATACGCAGTATTTT